Following are 22 T cell receptor beta chains from one sample sequenced in a study of Graves' ophthalmopathy and Graves' hyperthyroidism. Researchers took RNA transcripts and amplified TCR beta CDR3 regions from them. The workflow started with a first-round RT-PCR run with HTBI primers and then moved on to a second-round multiplex PCR. TCRdb re-called the multiplex PCR reads with MiXCR, one entry per CDR3 protein. The table lists roughly 1.1 million distinct CDR3 sequences, about 35% of them singletons, with more than 9.5% in the top ten. Sequencing was performed on peripheral blood or thyroid tissue (not recorded which). The source is an adult man with Graves' hyperthyroidism.

The chain couples TRBV19 to TRBJ2-7; D may be TRBD2 (6 bases). Trimming removed 7 bases from V and 1 base from J, with 23 bases in between. CDR3 length equals 17 residues. Per the germline V gene, CDR1 is LNHDA and CDR2 is SQIVND (reference sequence). CDR3 sequence reads: CASTPSLPGLGSYEQYF. The DNA for the CDR3 is TGTGCCAGTACCCCCTCGTTGCCGGGACTTGGTTCCTACGAGCAGTACTTC.

The rearrangement joins TRBV10-3 to TRBJ2-7, with D unresolved. CDR3 length equals 14 residues. Trimming left V 3 bases short and J 3 bases short, with 12 bases between. Germline V gene data show CDR1 as ENHRY and CDR2 as SYGVKD. This chain's CDR3 is CAISEGNAFYEQYF. The CDR3 DNA follows: TGTGCCATCAGTGAAGGGAACGCCTTCTACGAGCAGTACTTC.

The J gene is TRBJ1-1, the V gene TRBV12-3 or TRBV12-4; a possible D gene is TRBD1 (5 bases). Trimming removed 6 bases from V and 0 bases from J, with 17 bases in between. This CDR3 has 16 amino acids. CDR3 nucleotides: TGTGCCAGCAGACGCGGGGGGGGGGGTCTGAACACTGAAGCTTTCTTT. Its protein is CASRRGGGGLNTEAFF.

This clonotype occurred a few times. J is TRBJ2-5 and V is TRBV6-2 or TRBV6-3; 11 nucleotides match TRBD2. V was pared by 9 bases and J by 5 bases, with 8 bases of the junction left unmatched. This CDR3 spans 14 amino acids. Germline V gives CDR1 MNHEY, CDR2 SVGEGT. The CDR3 spells CASEGLAASETQYF. CDR3 DNA: TGTGCCAGTGAGGGACTAGCGGCCTCGGAGACCCAGTACTTC.

At least ten counts were recorded for this clonotype. This chain links TRBV7-2 with TRBJ2-7; 9 bases are shared with TRBD2. V dropped 1 base and J dropped 4; count of bases not matched to a gene: 2. CDR1 and CDR2 from the germline V gene are SGHTA and FQGNSA. CDR3 length equals 14 residues. CDR3 region: CASSLGREGYEQYF. In DNA, the CDR3 is TGTGCCAGCAGCTTAGGGCGGGAGGGGTACGAGCAGTACTTC.

This clonotype has at least ten counts. This chain connects TRBV9 to TRBJ1-2; D is unclear. V was clipped by 2 bases and J by 3 bases, with 17 bases between them. This CDR3 contains 16 residues. Germline loops: CDR1 SGDLS, CDR2 YYNGEE. In nucleotides, the CDR3 is TGTGCCAGCAGCGTCGGGCCCAGATTATTCGACTATGGCTACACCTTC. This sequence encodes CASSVGPRLFDYGYTF.

This clonotype was counted many times. This rearrangement joins TRBV6-6 to TRBJ1-1; possibly TRBD1 for D (6 bases). Trimming shortened V by 6 bases and J by 7 bases, and 12 bases separated the two germline ends. From germline, CDR1 is MNHNY and CDR2 SVGAGI (reference sequence). This CDR3 is 12 amino acids long. The CDR3 region has the DNA TGTGCCAGCAGCGAGGGGGGGTTTGAAGCTTTCTTT. Amino acid sequence: CASSEGGFEAFF.

The chain's CDR3 is CARDRYRNQPQHF. The DNA for the CDR3 is TGTGCTAGGGACCGATACCGCAATCAGCCCCAGCATTTT. The chain couples TRBV10-3 to TRBJ1-5; D possibly corresponds to TRBD1 (5 bases). Per the germline V gene, CDR1 is ENHRY and CDR2 is SYGVKD. This CDR3 has 13 amino acids.

This clonotype was observed a single time. The J gene is TRBJ2-5, the V gene TRBV7-9; 11 bases fit TRBD2. This CDR3 contains 16 residues. The V gene's germline CDR1 is SEHNR and CDR2 FQNEAQ (reference sequence). V gave up 5 bases and J gave up 5 bases; unmatched junction bases: 10. CDR3 nucleotide sequence: TGTGCCAGCAGCCCCCGTGGTAGCGGGGGGGCGGAGACCCAGTACTTC. It translates to CASSPRGSGGAETQYF. The complete variable domain, with remaining parts taken from reference TRBV7-9 and TRBJ2-5, reads DTGVSQNPRHKITKRGQNVTFRCDPISEHNRLYWYRQTLGQGPEFLTYFQNEAQLEKSRLLSDRFSAERPKGSFSTLEIQRTEQGDSAMYLCASSPRGSGGAETQYFGPGTRLLVL.

This clonotype showed up just a few times. The V gene is TRBV6-2 or TRBV6-3, the J gene TRBJ1-4, with a weak D call TRBD1 (5 bases). V lost 0 bases to trimming and J lost 11 bases, with 22 bases between them. Germline V gene data show CDR1 as MNHEY and CDR2 as SVGEGT. The CDR3 has 17 amino acids. CDR3 residues: CASSYSGRAEDGGKLFF. Written as DNA, the CDR3 is TGTGCCAGCAGTTACTCAGGCAGGGCCGAAGATGGAGGGAAACTGTTTTTT.

The gene calls are TRBV30 and TRBJ2-7; no reliable D call. Looked up from germline, CDR1 is GTSNPN and CDR2 is SVGIG (reference sequence). Deletions cut 3 bases from V and 3 bases from J, with 18 bases between. This CDR3 comprises 15 residues. The CDR3 DNA follows: TGTGCCTGGAGCAAACGAGACGTTGGGGTCTACGAGCAGTACTTC. Translating it yields CAWSKRDVGVYEQYF.

This clonotype was detected a few times. A much larger clone lies one base from this, so it may be a read error. CDR3 coding DNA: TGTGCCAGCAGTCCCATCCGGGGACAGACCTTTGTCCAGTACTTC. This gives the protein CASSPIRGQTFVQYF. This chain joins TRBV7-9 and TRBJ2-5; TRBD1 matches at 7 bases. The germline CDR1 and CDR2 sequences are SEHNR and FQNEAQ (reference sequence). This CDR3 is built from 15 residues. The V and J ends lost 6 bases and 10 bases, in that order; junction bases with no gene match: 17.

This clonotype was observed many times. The chain is built from TRBV2 and TRBJ1-1, with D unclear. The V gene lost 3 bases and the J gene lost 6 bases, with 11 bases spanning the gap. Germline V gives CDR1 SNHLY, CDR2 FYNNEI. The CDR3 has 13 amino acids. The CDR3 loop reads CASSDMQAAEAFF. In DNA, the CDR3 is TGTGCCAGCAGTGATATGCAGGCGGCTGAAGCTTTCTTT.

This clonotype has at least ten counts. CDR3 coding DNA: TGTGCCAGCAGCTTAGTGGCAGGGGCATACCGCCAAGAGACCCAGTACTTC. Translating gives CASSLVAGAYRQETQYF. The V and J genes are TRBV7-9 and TRBJ2-5, with D tentatively TRBD1 (6 bases). V gave up 1 base and J gave up 1 base, with 16 bases separating them. The CDR3 is 17 residues long. Per germline, CDR1 SEHNR and CDR2 FQNEAQ (reference sequence).

V is TRBV10-3 and J is TRBJ1-4; 10 bases align to TRBD1. The V gene's germline CDR1 is ENHRY and CDR2 SYGVKD. CDR3 length: 14 amino acids. Trimming at V came to 10 bases and at J to 5 bases, leaving 7 bases not matched to a gene. CDR3 residues: CATWDRGYNEKLFF. CDR3 DNA: TGTGCCACCTGGGACAGGGGATACAATGAAAAACTGTTTTTT.

This clonotype was seen at least ten times. At one boundary the junction diverges from the germline segment, which might be a read error. The chain recombines TRBV10-3 with TRBJ1-2; D might be TRBD1 (6 bases). Germline loops: CDR1 ENHRY, CDR2 SYGVKD. CDR3 size: 14 residues. CDR3: CAVRWGPGDYGYTF. The DNA of the CDR3 is TGTGCCGTCAGATGGGGCCCAGGGGACTATGGCTACACCTTC.

The chain employs TRBV25-1 and TRBJ1-2; D is uncertain. Germline lookup yields CDR1 MGHDK and CDR2 SYGVNS. V was cut by 7 bases and J by 7 bases, with 10 bases left in between. The CDR3 runs to 11 residues. CDR3 in DNA: TGTGCCAGCAAGATGGCTGCTGGCTACACCTTC. Amino acids: CASKMAAGYTF.

Here the CDR3 DNA reads TGTGCCAGCAGCGCTCGACTGGGGGGAGTGCTAGGCCAGCATTTT. Protein sequence: CASSARLGGVLGQHF. The chain joins TRBV9 to TRBJ1-5; TRBD1 is a possible D gene (5 bases). Looked up from germline, CDR1 is SGDLS and CDR2 is YYNGEE. V was shortened by 3 bases and J by 12 bases, with 22 bases between the two germline ends. CDR3 length equals 15 residues.

This clonotype was counted a single time. The J gene is TRBJ1-5, the V gene TRBV7-2; possibly TRBD1 for D (5 bases). Germline V gives CDR1 SGHTA, CDR2 FQGNSA. The CDR3 sequence is 14 residues long. V was clipped by 6 bases and J by 11 bases, with 20 bases between them. CDR3 in amino acids: CASRRGNYQETQHF. The CDR3 nucleotides read TGTGCCAGCAGGCGGGGGAACTACCAAGAGACCCAGCATTTT. Full variable domain (outside the CDR3, taken from reference TRBV7-2 and TRBJ1-5): GAGVSQSPSNKVTEKGKDVELRCDPISGHTALYWYRQSLGQGLEFLIYFQGNSAPDKSGLPSDRFSAERTGGSVSTLTIQRTQQEDSAVYLCASRRGNYQETQHFGDGTRLSIL.

This clonotype turned up a few times. The rearrangement links TRBV29-1 to TRBJ2-2; 9 nucleotides match TRBD1. Germline V CDR1 and CDR2: SQVTM, ANQGSEA. Germline trimming cut 4 bases from V and 5 bases from J; bases unmatched to any gene: 8. The length of the CDR3 is 15 residues. The CDR3 sequence is CSVVPGTGITGELFF. Here the CDR3 DNA reads TGCAGCGTTGTCCCCGGGACAGGGATTACCGGGGAGCTGTTTTTT.

The chain couples TRBV19 to TRBJ2-5, with TRBD1 matching over 7 bases. Germline loops: CDR1 LNHDA, CDR2 SQIVND (reference sequence). The V and J ends lost 10 bases and 7 bases, in that order; junction bases with no gene match: 12. The CDR3 runs to 13 residues. The CDR3 spells CATQPYTGVTQYF. The CDR3 DNA reads as TGTGCCACTCAACCGTATACAGGGGTGACCCAGTACTTC.

This clonotype was recorded many times. V gene TRBV20-1 combines with J gene TRBJ1-4; D not certain. The germline V gene encodes CDR1 DFQATT and CDR2 SNEGSKA (reference sequence). CDR3 size: 14 residues. Trimming left V 1 base short and J 6 bases short, with 12 bases between. The CDR3, as DNA: TGCAGTGCTAGAGTATCTGCCTCACATGAAAAACTGTTTTTT. This translates into CSARVSASHEKLFF.